This T cell receptor beta chain was observed in a study of cytomegalovirus exposure and HLA in healthy donors. Findings and caveats of the study: Reports described diagnosis of cytomegalovirus status by the classifier as highly specific and sensitive. The study recorded about 160 TCR beta chains that were cytomegalovirus-associated.

Comments on this clone: As yet, its antigen is unknown.

V trimming: 6 bases; J trimming: 5 bases; junction bases outside the gene matches: 8. The germline CDR1 and CDR2 sequences are SGHTA and FQGNSA. The CDR3 has 14 amino acids. Generated by immunoSEQ multiplex PCR, the TCRdb table keeps only in-frame clones and is missing some. The sample lists around 150,000 clones, about 95% occurring once. Input material: PBMCs. This clonotype was obtained from a woman between 18 and 29 years old in good health and CMV-seronegative. The chain employs TRBV7-2 and TRBJ2-7; 9 bases align to TRBD2. The CDR3 spells CASRLAGGPHEQYF. DNA of the CDR3: TGTGCCAGCAGGTTGGCGGGGGGGCCGCACGAGCAGTACTTC.